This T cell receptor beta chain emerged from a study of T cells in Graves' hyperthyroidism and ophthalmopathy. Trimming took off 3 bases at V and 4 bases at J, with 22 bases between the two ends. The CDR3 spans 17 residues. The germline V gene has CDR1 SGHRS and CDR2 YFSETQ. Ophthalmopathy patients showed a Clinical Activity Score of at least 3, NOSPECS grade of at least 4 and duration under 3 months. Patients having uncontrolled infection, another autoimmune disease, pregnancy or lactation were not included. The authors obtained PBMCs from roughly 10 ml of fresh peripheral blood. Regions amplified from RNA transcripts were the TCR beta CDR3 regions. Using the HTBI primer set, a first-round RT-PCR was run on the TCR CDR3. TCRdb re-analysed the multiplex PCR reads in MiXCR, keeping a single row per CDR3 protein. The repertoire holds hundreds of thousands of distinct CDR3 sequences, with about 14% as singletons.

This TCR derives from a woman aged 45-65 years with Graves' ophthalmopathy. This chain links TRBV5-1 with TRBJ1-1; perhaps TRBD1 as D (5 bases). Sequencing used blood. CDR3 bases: TGCGCCAGCAGCTACCGGGACTCCCGAGGGCGTGGCACTGAAGCTTTCTTT. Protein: CASSYRDSRGRGTEAFF.